These T cell receptor beta chains were read from a single sample in a study of T cell repertoires in cytomegalovirus infection. TCRdb analysed the reads with MiXCR anew, one entry per CDR3 protein. The sample comprises 400,000 or so distinct CDR3 sequences, approximately 18% of which are singletons, and approximately 10% rests with the top ten. The source material was PBMCs. These receptors were collected from a human donor in good health (CMV status not recorded). Some clones in this sample may be carry-over from other donors' samples. Each CDR3 is given with its conserved first and last residue. A D gene is named only where the DNA matches it firmly. A clone size is listed for some rows: how often the clone was seen (once, few, many), or a class if it is expanded.

clone_size	d_call	cdr3_length	j_call	v_call	cdr3_nt	cdr3_aa
few	TRBD2	14	TRBJ2-1	TRBV3-1	TGTGCCAGCGGTCCTAGCGGGAGGGCCGATGAGCAGTTCTTC	CASGPSGRADEQFF
NA	TRBD2	14	TRBJ2-7	TRBV15	TGTGCCACCAGAGACCGGGACTATGCCTACGAGCAGTACTTC	CATRDRDYAYEQYF
once	NA	15	TRBJ1-3	TRBV20-1	TGCAGTGCCCCGCTGGGGGGAGGCTCTGGAAACACCATATATTTT	CSAPLGGGSGNTIYF
few	NA	11	TRBJ1-4	TRBV2	TGTGCCAGCAGTGAAGGGGGTAGACTGTTTTTT	CASSEGGRLFF
NA	NA	14	TRBJ1-2	TRBV5-1	TGCGCCAGCAGCCAGATCCCACAGGGTTGGGGCTACACCTTC	CASSQIPQGWGYTF
many	TRBD2	17	TRBJ2-1	TRBV5-1	TGCGCCAGCAGTCCAGGGAGGCCTAGCGGGCTCTACAATGAGCAGTTCTTC	CASSPGRPSGLYNEQFF
NA	NA	17	TRBJ2-5	TRBV7-9	TGTGCCAGCGGGGAGGCCTCCGGGACACTAACTCAAGAGACCCAGTACTTC	CASGEASGTLTQETQYF
many	NA	14	TRBJ2-5	TRBV7-9	TGTGCCAGCAGCTTAGATCTGGGGGAAGAGACCCAGTACTTC	CASSLDLGEETQYF
many	TRBD1	15	TRBJ2-1	TRBV20-1	TGCAGTGCTAGAAGGGACAGGGGTTTGGACAATGAGCAGTTCTTC	CSARRDRGLDNEQFF
NA	NA	16	TRBJ1-3	TRBV5-6	TGTGCCAGCAGCTTGGTCCAGACAAGCCTCGGAAACACCATATATTTT	CASSLVQTSLGNTIYF
NA	NA	15	TRBJ2-7	TRBV20-1	TGCAGTGCTGGGGGCCCTTCTGGGGCAACCTACGAGCAGTACTTC	CSAGGPSGATYEQYF
many	NA	13	TRBJ2-1	TRBV7-2	TGTGCCAGCAGCTTATCTCTCCGAGGTGAGCAGTTCTTC	CASSLSLRGEQFF
many	TRBD1	14	TRBJ2-5	TRBV7-2	TGTGCCAGCAGCCCAGGGGGCTCCGGGGAGACCCAGTACTTC	CASSPGGSGETQYF
NA	NA	13	TRBJ2-1	TRBV6-2/TRBV6-3	TGTGCCAGCAGACCGTCCCTATACAATGAGCAGTTCTTC	CASRPSLYNEQFF
many	NA	13	TRBJ2-7	TRBV7-6	TGTGCCAGCAGCTTACAAATTACCTACGAGCAGTACTTC	CASSLQITYEQYF
few	NA	14	TRBJ2-1	TRBV6-2/TRBV6-3	TGTGCCAGCAGTTTAGCGGCAATCTACAATGAGCAGTTCTTC	CASSLAAIYNEQFF
many	NA	16	TRBJ2-1	TRBV7-9	TGTGCCAGCAGCTTAGTATCTTGGAGCTCCTACAATGAGCAGTTCTTC	CASSLVSWSSYNEQFF
few	TRBD2	16	TRBJ2-1	TRBV4-2	TGTGCCAGCAGCCAAGAAGGGACTAGCGTTCTCAATGAGCAGTTCTTC	CASSQEGTSVLNEQFF
few	TRBD1	13	TRBJ1-1	TRBV4-1	TGCGCCAGCAGCCAACGGGACAGCGATGAAGCTTTCTTT	CASSQRDSDEAFF
medium-sized	TRBD2	15	TRBJ2-3	TRBV7-2	TGTGCCAGCAGCCTAGGGAGCGGGGGCACAGATACGCAGTATTTT	CASSLGSGGTDTQYF
few	NA	15	TRBJ1-5	TRBV19	TGTGCCAGTACCCCACTCCCGACAGTCAATCAGCCCCAGCATTTT	CASTPLPTVNQPQHF
many	NA	16	TRBJ2-7	TRBV6-6	TGTGCCAGCAGTTACTCTAGATGGGGAGCGACCTACGAGCAGTACTTC	CASSYSRWGATYEQYF
NA	NA	17	TRBJ2-1	TRBV7-9	TGTGCCAGCAGCTTGGCAACAACCCAACTTTCCTACAATGAGCAGTTCTTC	CASSLATTQLSYNEQFF
NA	TRBD1	13	TRBJ1-1	TRBV20-1	TGCAGTGCTTGGGACAGGCGGACGTCTGAAGCTTTCTTT	CSAWDRRTSEAFF
many	TRBD1	14	TRBJ1-5	TRBV7-8	TGTGCCAGCAGCTCCAGGACAGGGCGTCAGCCCCAGCATTTT	CASSSRTGRQPQHF
many	NA	13	TRBJ2-7	TRBV29-1	TGCAGCGTCACCAGCAGTGGCGACTACGAGCAGTACTTC	CSVTSSGDYEQYF
few	NA	13	TRBJ1-1	TRBV10-3	TGTGCCATCAGTGACTATTATTCCACTGAAGCTTTCTTT	CAISDYYSTEAFF
NA	NA	14	TRBJ1-1	TRBV7-2	TGTGCCAGCAGCTTAGCTACCGTGGGCACTGAAGCTTTCTTT	CASSLATVGTEAFF
many	NA	20	TRBJ2-1	TRBV7-8	TGTGCCAGCAGCTTAAGGGTAGCGGCCGCGCTACGGAGCTCCTACAATGAGCAGTTCTTC	CASSLRVAAALRSSYNEQFF
many	TRBD2	18	TRBJ2-4	TRBV19	TGTGCCAGTAGAGGGCTAGCGGGCCAAGCCGATTCCTATGACATTCAGTACTTC	CASRGLAGQADSYDIQYF
NA	NA	14	TRBJ1-4	TRBV18	TGTGCCAGCTCTCCTCGGGACTATAATGAAAAACTGTTTTTT	CASSPRDYNEKLFF
few	NA	15	TRBJ2-3	TRBV7-2	TGTGCCAGCAGCTTCCATCTACAGGGTCCAGATACGCAGTATTTT	CASSFHLQGPDTQYF
few	TRBD2	14	TRBJ2-1	TRBV6-6	TGTGCCAGCAGCGTCGGGACTACCTACAATGAGCAGTTCTTC	CASSVGTTYNEQFF
many	TRBD1	15	TRBJ1-1	TRBV12-3/TRBV12-4	TGTGCCAGCAGAGCTAACAGGGGGCCGGGCACTGAAGCTTTCTTT	CASRANRGPGTEAFF
few	TRBD2	14	TRBJ2-1	TRBV11-2	TGTGCCAGCAGCCAGTTACTAGCGACCAATGAGCAGTTCTTC	CASSQLLATNEQFF
many	NA	14	TRBJ2-7	TRBV7-2	TGTGCCAGCAGGCCTCAAGAGAGCTCCTACGAGCAGTACTTC	CASRPQESSYEQYF
few	TRBD2	15	TRBJ2-5	TRBV7-8	TGTGCCAGCAGCTCCTTAGCGGGAGGCGAGGAGACCCAGTACTTC	CASSSLAGGEETQYF
NA	NA	16	TRBJ1-2	TRBV10-3	TGTGCCATCCAGGGGCCTACCCACACCCTTGACTATGGCTACACCTTC	CAIQGPTHTLDYGYTF
many	NA	12	TRBJ1-6	TRBV7-2	TGTGCCAGCAGCCGCCGGGAGTCGCCCCTCCACTTT	CASSRRESPLHF
NA	TRBD1	13	TRBJ2-7	TRBV28	TGTGCCACCCTGGACAGGGCCGCCCTTGAGCAGTACTTC	CATLDRAALEQYF
many	NA	20	TRBJ1-5	TRBV2	TGTGCCAGCAGTCCGGGGATACTTACAGGGTACAGTTATAGCAATCAGCCCCAGCATTTT	CASSPGILTGYSYSNQPQHF
few	NA	17	TRBJ1-1	TRBV5-1	TGCGCCAGCAGCTTCTGGGGCAGCGACCAACAGAACACTGAAGCTTTCTTT	CASSFWGSDQQNTEAFF
NA	NA	14	TRBJ2-5	TRBV28	TGTGCCAGCAGTCGACTAGTCCCTCCGGGGACCCAGTACTTC	CASSRLVPPGTQYF
many	NA	16	TRBJ1-1	TRBV11-2	TGTGCCAGCAGCTTAGAGACCCAGGTTCGGTACACTGAAGCTTTCTTT	CASSLETQVRYTEAFF
NA	TRBD2	14	TRBJ2-7	TRBV28	TGTGCCAGCAGTAGCGGGAATCGAGTTTTTGAGCAGTACTTC	CASSSGNRVFEQYF
NA	NA	13	TRBJ2-5	TRBV10-3	TGTGCCATCACGAACGGGGCACAAGAGACCCAGTACTTC	CAITNGAQETQYF
many	TRBD1	14	TRBJ2-1	TRBV12-3/TRBV12-4	TGTGCCAGCACTCGGTGGGACAGTTACAATGAGCAGTTCTTC	CASTRWDSYNEQFF
NA	NA	13	TRBJ1-2	TRBV28	TGTGCCAGCAGTTTACGGGGGCTCAGTGGCTACACCTTC	CASSLRGLSGYTF
NA	NA	11	TRBJ1-2	TRBV10-3	TGTGCCGTCTCGGAGTACCGGGGCTACACCTTC	CAVSEYRGYTF
NA	TRBD2	16	TRBJ2-7	TRBV14	TGTGCCAGCAGCCAAGATGCTAGCGGGCGTCTATACGAGCAGTACTTC	CASSQDASGRLYEQYF
many	NA	15	TRBJ2-7	TRBV7-2	TGTGCCAGCAGCCCGATCAGGGAGGCAAGCTACGAGCAGTACTTC	CASSPIREASYEQYF
few	NA	14	TRBJ2-7	TRBV28	TGTGCCAGCAGCCCCCTCCAAAGTCCGGGGGAGCAGTACTTC	CASSPLQSPGEQYF